This T cell receptor beta chain was sequenced for a study of T-cell memory formation after mild COVID-19. Study background: Each donor largely had its own TCR clusters.

TCRdb processed the 5' RACE reads anew with MiXCR; each CDR3 protein has one entry. The sample yields a few hundred thousand distinct CDR3 sequences, about 21% seen once. The receptor's source is an adult woman who had mild COVID-19 (a few samples of this study predate the infection). Cell type and time point are not known. The sample was PBMCs or a T cell subset sorted from them (not recorded which).

The CDR3 reads CASSVGSGLGNEQFF. DNA of the CDR3: TGTGCCAGCAGCGTAGGATCGGGGCTAGGCAATGAGCAGTTCTTC. This chain uses TRBV9 with TRBJ2-1; the D gene could be TRBD1 or TRBD2 (5 bases each). The germline CDR1 and CDR2 sequences are SGDLS and YYNGEE. The CDR3 spans 15 residues. Trimming shortened V by 0 bases and J by 6 bases, and 13 bases separated the two germline ends.